A single sample gave rise to the 27 T cell receptor beta chains below, sequenced in a study of beta chain features in type 1 diabetes. General observations from the study: Researchers report that Type 1 diabetes patients had moderately but significantly shorter TCRB CDR3s across all four CD4+ subsets.

Reverse transcribing all isolated RNA meant expressed TCRB transcripts were sequenced. Measured with immunoSEQ multiplex PCR; TCRdb has only the in-frame clones, and not every one. Counted here are 600,000 to 750,000 clones, roughly 12% occurring once; the ten biggest clones make up around 0.12%. Which antigens these TCRs recognize remains unknown. The specimen sequenced was naive CD4+ T cells from blood. The receptor source for this set is a man between 25 and 39 years old with type 1 diabetes.

This clone was found a few times. This chain joins TRBV7-2 and TRBJ2-5; 7 bases are a match to TRBD2. V was pared by 4 bases and J by 6 bases, with 8 bases of the junction left unmatched. In germline, CDR1 is SGHTA, CDR2 FQGNSA. The length of the CDR3 is 14 residues. CDR3 amino acids: CASSSLSGSKTQYF. CDR3 coding DNA: TGTGCCAGCAGCTCCCTTAGCGGGTCGAAGACCCAGTACTTC.

Concerning this clone itself: Other DNA sequences in the same sample also yield this CDR3. The rearrangement links TRBV7-2 to TRBJ1-1, with D possibly being TRBD1 (5 bases). The CDR3 covers 13 residues. Trimming left V 5 bases short and J 5 bases short, with 12 bases between. Looked up from germline, CDR1 is SGHTA and CDR2 is FQGNSA. The CDR3, as DNA: TGTGCCAGCAGCCTGGGGACGGGGACTGAAGCTTTCTTT. This gives the protein CASSLGTGTEAFF. The full variable domain, rest sourced from reference TRBV7-2 and TRBJ1-1, is GAGVSQSPSNKVTEKGKDVELRCDPISGHTALYWYRQSLGQGLEFLIYFQGNSAPDKSGLPSDRFSAERTGGSVSTLTIQRTQQEDSAVYLCASSLGTGTEAFFGQGTRLTVV.

This clone was seen only a few times. The chain combines TRBV2 with TRBJ1-1; possibly TRBD1 for D (5 bases). V was trimmed by 4 bases and J by 5 bases, leaving 17 bases between them. The V gene's germline CDR1 is SNHLY and CDR2 FYNNEI. CDR3 length: 15 residues. This CDR3 is CASSAFQGEWTEAFF. CDR3 coding DNA: TGTGCCAGCAGTGCCTTCCAGGGAGAGTGGACTGAAGCTTTCTTT. Full variable domain (remainder filled in from reference TRBV2 and TRBJ1-1): EPEVTQTPSHQVTQMGQEVILRCVPISNHLYFYWYRQILGQKVEFLVSFYNNEISEKSEIFDDQFSVERPDGSNFTLKIRSTKLEDSAMYFCASSAFQGEWTEAFFGQGTRLTVV.

The chain joins TRBV19 to TRBJ2-6, with 7 bases fitting TRBD2. Germline CDR1 is LNHDA and CDR2 is SQIVND (reference sequence). The V and J ends lost 7 bases and 0 bases, in that order; junction bases with no gene match: 3. This CDR3 spans 15 amino acids. Written as DNA, the CDR3 is TGTGCCAGTACGCGGGGGAACTCTGGGGCCAACGTCCTGACTTTC. Protein: CASTRGNSGANVLTF.

The table lists this clone with a few counts. The CDR3: CSAGASYEQYF. DNA for the CDR3: TGCAGTGCTGGGGCCTCCTACGAGCAGTACTTC. The rearrangement joins TRBV20-1 to TRBJ2-7, with D maybe TRBD1 (5 bases). The length of the CDR3 is 11 residues. Germline V gives CDR1 DFQATT, CDR2 SNEGSKA (reference sequence). Between the trimmed V and J ends, which lost 5 bases and 0 bases, there was a span of 5 bases.

This clone was seen a few times. The chain employs TRBV23-1 and TRBJ2-7; the match to TRBD1 covers 8 bases. TRBV23-1 is an ORF; its function is uncertain. With 2 bases clipped from V and 6 bases from J, the junction kept 9 bases outside the gene matches. This CDR3 comprises 15 residues. CDR3 amino acids: CASSQPDRGGSEQYF. Written as DNA, the CDR3 is TGCGCCAGCAGTCAACCTGACAGGGGAGGCTCCGAGCAGTACTTC.

This clone was recorded a few times. Other DNA sequences within the sample encode an identical CDR3. The chain is built from TRBV5-1 and TRBJ2-7; 10 nucleotides match TRBD1. The V gene's germline CDR1 is SGHRS and CDR2 YFSETQ. V gave up 4 bases and J gave up 2 bases; unmatched junction bases: 3. The CDR3 spans 14 residues. The CDR3 loop reads CASSLGQGAYEQYF. The CDR3 region has the DNA TGCGCCAGCAGCCTCGGACAGGGGGCCTACGAGCAGTACTTC.

This clone has more than one count but fewer than ten. The V call is TRBV29-1, the J call TRBJ2-5; 8 bases map to TRBD1. The CDR3 spans 13 residues. Germline V gene sequence: CDR1 SQVTM, CDR2 ANQGSEA. V gave up 3 bases and J gave up 5 bases; unmatched junction bases: 5. The CDR3 region is CSVDRGRRETQYF. CDR3 nucleotides: TGCAGCGTTGACAGGGGGCGGCGGGAGACCCAGTACTTC.

This sequence joins TRBV25-1 and TRBJ1-4; 9 bases fit TRBD1. This CDR3 has 16 residues. V was pared by 4 bases and J by 8 bases, with 11 bases of the junction left unmatched. CDR1 and CDR2 from the germline V gene are MGHDK and SYGVNS. The CDR3 loop reads CASSASGTGQSEKLFF. DNA for the CDR3: TGTGCCAGCAGTGCTTCTGGGACAGGGCAATCGGAAAAACTGTTTTTT.

The chain is built from TRBV14 and TRBJ2-7; TRBD1 agrees at 7 bases. J was trimmed by 5 bases and V by 2 bases; bases with no gene match: 6. CDR3 size: 14 residues. The germline CDR1 and CDR2 sequences are SGHDN and FVKESK. The CDR3 nucleotides read TGTGCCAGCAGCCAACAGGGGGTGTTCAACGAGCAGTACTTC. Residues: CASSQQGVFNEQYF.

In this sample, this clone turned up a few times. The rearrangement uses TRBV30 and TRBJ2-2; D may correspond to TRBD1 or TRBD2 (6 bases each). This CDR3 contains 12 residues. CDR1 GTSNPN and CDR2 SVGIG come from the germline V gene (reference sequence). Trimming took 5 bases from V and 7 from J, leaving 11 bases between them. The CDR3 here is CAWAGGGGELFF. The CDR3 DNA follows: TGTGCCTGGGCCGGGGGCGGCGGGGAGCTGTTTTTT.

This clone was observed a few times. As DNA, the CDR3 is TGTGCCAGCAGCTTAGTGCCCGGGGCAACCTACGAGCAGTACTTC. It translates to CASSLVPGATYEQYF. This chain connects TRBV7-2 to TRBJ2-7; tentatively, D is TRBD1 or TRBD2 (5 bases each). The V end lost 1 base, the J end lost 2 bases, and 12 bases lay between the germline ends. CDR3 length: 15 residues. Germline lookup yields CDR1 SGHTA and CDR2 FQGNSA.

This clone has only a few counts. CDR3 sequence: CASSFPGQGGYTF. CDR3 coding DNA: TGTGCCAGCAGTTTCCCCGGACAGGGAGGCTACACCTTC. The V and J genes are TRBV28 and TRBJ1-2, with 8 positions matching TRBD1. V shed 3 bases and J 8 bases; nucleotides not matched to a gene: 5. Germline loops: CDR1 MDHEN, CDR2 SYDVKM. This CDR3 has 13 residues.

V gene TRBV20-1 combines with J gene TRBJ2-7, with TRBD1 as a possible D gene (6 bases). V dropped 4 bases and J dropped 7 bases, with 11 bases sitting between them. Looked up from germline, CDR1 is DFQATT and CDR2 is SNEGSKA (reference sequence). The CDR3 consists of 11 residues. As DNA, the CDR3 is TGCAGTGCTAAGAAGGGGGATGAGCAGTACTTC. Its translation: CSAKKGDEQYF.

This clone occurred a few times. The rearrangement uses TRBV30 and TRBJ1-3, with D perhaps matching TRBD1 (5 bases). This CDR3 has 13 residues. Looked up from germline, CDR1 is GTSNPN and CDR2 is SVGIG (reference sequence). V was cut by 8 bases and J by 0 bases, with 11 bases left in between. CDR3 residues: CAAGTDSGNTIYF. The DNA of the CDR3 is TGTGCCGCCGGGACCGACTCTGGAAACACCATATATTTT.

The chain recombines TRBV5-1 with TRBJ2-5, with D perhaps matching TRBD1 or TRBD2 (6 bases each). The germline V and J ends were trimmed by 3 bases and 1 base, with 13 bases remaining between them. This CDR3 is 15 amino acids long. The V gene's germline CDR1 is SGHRS and CDR2 YFSETQ. The CDR3 coding sequence is TGCGCCAGCAGCTGGGGGCCGGGACTCCAAGAGACCCAGTACTTC. It yields the protein CASSWGPGLQETQYF. The full variable domain, rest sourced from reference TRBV5-1 and TRBJ2-5, is KAGVTQTPRYLIKTRGQQVTLSCSPISGHRSVSWYQQTPGQGLQFLFEYFSETQRNKGNFPGRFSGRQFSNSRSEMNVSTLELGDSALYLCASSWGPGLQETQYFGPGTRLLVL.

This clone has only a few counts. The rearrangement joins TRBV30 to TRBJ1-2, with 11 nucleotides matching TRBD1. Losses at the gene ends were 2 bases for V and 2 bases for J; bases not matched to a gene: 4. Germline CDR1 and CDR2: GTSNPN and SVGIG (reference sequence). This CDR3 spans 15 amino acids. CDR3 sequence reads: CAWSTGTGGNYGYTF. In DNA, the CDR3 is TGTGCCTGGAGTACTGGGACAGGGGGAAACTATGGCTACACCTTC.

This chain links TRBV7-9 with TRBJ2-6; D perhaps matches TRBD2 (5 bases). Per the germline V gene, CDR1 is SEHNR and CDR2 is FQNEAQ (reference sequence). This CDR3 is 16 amino acids long. V was cut by 7 bases and J by 2 bases, with 15 bases left in between. In DNA form, the CDR3 reads TGTGCCAGCACACCTTCATCGGGAACTGGGGCCAACGTCCTGACTTTC. Residues: CASTPSSGTGANVLTF.

This chain connects TRBV7-2 to TRBJ1-2, with D unresolved. Germline V gives CDR1 SGHTA, CDR2 FQGNSA. V was shortened by 4 bases and J by 0 bases, with 6 bases between the two germline ends. This CDR3 spans 13 amino acids. This CDR3 reads CASSSQTNYGYTF. CDR3 DNA: TGTGCCAGCAGCTCACAGACTAACTATGGCTACACCTTC.

This rearrangement joins TRBV7-8 to TRBJ2-7; D is unresolved. Trimming left V 5 bases short and J 3 bases short, with 8 bases between. The CDR3 runs to 12 residues. CDR1 and CDR2 (germline): SGHVS, FQNEAQ. CDR3 residues: CASSEQRYEQYF. The CDR3 DNA follows: TGTGCCAGCAGCGAACAGCGCTACGAGCAGTACTTC.

The chain employs TRBV27 and TRBJ2-7; TRBD1 agrees at 11 bases. Per the germline V gene, CDR1 is MNHEY and CDR2 is SMNVEV (reference sequence). V lost 4 bases and J lost 6; bases outside the gene matches: 8. The CDR3 is made up of 15 amino acids. In DNA, the CDR3 is TGTGCCAGCAGTTCACCCTCGGGACAGGGGGGCGAGCAGTACTTC. Protein: CASSSPSGQGGEQYF.

The rearrangement links TRBV7-2 to TRBJ2-2; possible D gene TRBD1, 5 bases. This CDR3 has 15 amino acids. Deletions cut 5 bases from V and 4 bases from J, with 14 bases between. CDR1 and CDR2 from the germline V gene are SGHTA and FQGNSA. CDR3 loop: CASSVRTFLTGELFF. The CDR3 DNA is TGTGCCAGCAGCGTAAGGACATTCCTCACCGGGGAGCTGTTTTTT.

This clone was recorded a few times. V usage is TRBV29-1 and J usage is TRBJ2-4; D uncertain. Germline V lookup: CDR1 SQVTM, CDR2 ANQGSEA. V lost 5 bases and J 0 bases, leaving 14 bases between the germline ends. The CDR3 runs to 15 residues. As DNA, the CDR3 is TGCAGCGTTACCTCCCCATCATTAGCCAAAAACATTCAGTACTTC. Translated, it gives CSVTSPSLAKNIQYF.

This clone was seen a single time. This chain joins TRBV5-4 and TRBJ2-2; 8 bases are a match to TRBD1. Looked up from germline, CDR1 is SGHNT and CDR2 is YYREEE (reference sequence). The CDR3 covers 12 residues. The trim removed 1 base at V and 13 bases at J, leaving 3 bases unmatched. In DNA, the CDR3 is TGTGCCAGCAGCTTGACTGGACAGGGGCTGTTTTTT. It is translated as CASSLTGQGLFF.

This rearrangement joins TRBV11-3 to TRBJ1-2; possibly TRBD1 for D (6 bases). Germline lookup yields CDR1 SGHNT and CDR2 YENEEA. The CDR3 length is 18 residues. The V gene lost 5 bases and the J gene lost 5 bases, with 27 bases spanning the gap. The CDR3 reads CASSPISVDSYLPYGYTF. CDR3 DNA: TGTGCCAGCAGCCCGATCTCGGTGGACAGCTACTTACCGTATGGCTACACCTTC. The variable domain in full, completed from reference TRBV11-3 and TRBJ1-2, reads EAGVVQSPRYKIIEKKQPVAFWCNPISGHNTLYWYLQNLGQGPELLIRYENEEAVDDSQLPKDRFSAERLKGVDSTLKIQPAELGDSAVYLCASSPISVDSYLPYGYTFGSGTRLTVV.

Only a few counts were recorded for this clone. The chain couples TRBV10-3 to TRBJ2-3, with D possibly being TRBD2 (6 bases). In germline, CDR1 is ENHRY, CDR2 SYGVKD. CDR3 size: 17 residues. V lost 8 bases to trimming and J lost 0 bases, with 21 bases between them. In DNA, the CDR3 is TGTGCCATCTCTCAGCGGGCCGGCATCGGGAGCACAGATACGCAGTATTTT. Translation gives CAISQRAGIGSTDTQYF.

This clone showed up just a few times. This chain uses TRBV19 with TRBJ2-5; D remains unclear. V was clipped by 6 bases and J by 2 bases, with 4 bases between them. The germline gives CDR1 LNHDA, CDR2 SQIVND (reference sequence). The CDR3 has 11 residues. Written as DNA, the CDR3 is TGTGCCAGTAGGGAACAAGAGACCCAGTACTTC. Its protein product is CASREQETQYF. Full variable domain (remainder filled in from reference TRBV19 and TRBJ2-5): DGGITQSPKYLFRKEGQNVTLSCEQNLNHDAMYWYRQDPGQGLRLIYYSQIVNDFQKGDIAEGYSVSREKKESFPLTVTSAQKNPTAFYLCASREQETQYFGPGTRLLVL.